One sample yielded the 24 T cell receptor beta chains listed below, sequenced in a study of Graves' ophthalmopathy and Graves' hyperthyroidism. Amplification from RNA transcripts yielded the TCR beta CDR3 regions. HTBI primers were employed in first-round RT-PCR, then a second-round multiplex PCR followed. TCRdb re-derived calls from the multiplex PCR reads in MiXCR, one entry per CDR3 protein. The table lists about 370,000 distinct CDR3 sequences, about 15% of them singletons. The sequencing input was peripheral blood. All receptors come from an adult woman with stable Graves' hyperthyroidism.

This clonotype was seen at least ten times. V gene TRBV20-1 combines with J gene TRBJ2-7; perhaps TRBD2 as D (5 bases). The V gene's germline CDR1 is DFQATT and CDR2 SNEGSKA (reference sequence). Trimming shortened V by 6 bases and J by 4 bases, and 13 bases separated the two germline ends. This CDR3 has 12 residues. The CDR3 nucleotides read TGCAGTGCCAGCATTAGAGGGTACGAGCAGTACTTC. Amino acids: CSASIRGYEQYF.

There are many counts of this clonotype. The CDR3 here is CATSRAGQGSYEQYF. The CDR3 region has the DNA TGTGCCACCAGCAGAGCTGGACAGGGCTCCTACGAGCAGTACTTC. The rearrangement joins TRBV15 to TRBJ2-7; TRBD1 matches at 8 bases. Per germline, CDR1 LNHNV and CDR2 YYDKDF (reference sequence). The CDR3 has 15 amino acids. Trimming took 1 base from V and 0 from J; bases not matched to a gene: 2.

Of note for this clonotype: One base away lies a much larger clone, so this may be a sequencing read error. The V call is TRBV28, the J call TRBJ2-7, with a tentative D call TRBD1 (6 bases). Germline V gene lookup returns CDR1 MDHEN and CDR2 SYDVKM. The CDR3 is 14 amino acids. This CDR3 reads CAGSRSGASYEQYF. CDR3 DNA sequence: TGTGCCGGCAGTCGATCAGGGGCTTCCTACGAGCAGTACTTC.

This clonotype came up many times. The rearrangement joins TRBV7-2 to TRBJ2-5; TRBD2 aligns across 7 bases. The CDR3 length is 14 residues. Looked up from germline, CDR1 is SGHTA and CDR2 is FQGNSA. V gave up 2 bases and J gave up 5 bases; unmatched junction bases: 5. The CDR3 spells CASSLLAVLETQYF. CDR3 sequence (DNA): TGTGCCAGCAGCTTACTAGCGGTCCTGGAGACCCAGTACTTC. The full variable domain, in which reference TRBV7-2 and TRBJ2-5 provide the parts outside the CDR3, is GAGVSQSPSNKVTEKGKDVELRCDPISGHTALYWYRQSLGQGLEFLIYFQGNSAPDKSGLPSDRFSAERTGGSVSTLTIQRTQQEDSAVYLCASSLLAVLETQYFGPGTRLLVL.

This clonotype was recorded many times. The chain uses TRBV28 and TRBJ1-5, with D perhaps matching TRBD1 (6 bases). The V gene's germline CDR1 is MDHEN and CDR2 SYDVKM. CDR3 length equals 17 residues. Trimming shortened V by 6 bases and J by 0 bases, and 18 bases separated the two germline ends. The CDR3 region is CASSSPWGPYSNQPQHF. As DNA, the CDR3 is TGTGCCAGCAGCTCCCCGTGGGGGCCATATAGCAATCAGCCCCAGCATTTT.

This chain links TRBV12-3 or TRBV12-4 with TRBJ2-5, with 10 positions matching TRBD1. CDR3 length: 16 amino acids. With 7 bases clipped from V and 5 bases from J, the junction kept 13 bases outside the gene matches. The CDR3 protein is CASTRGGTGETETQYF. CDR3 in DNA: TGTGCCAGCACCAGAGGGGGGACAGGGGAGACGGAGACCCAGTACTTC.

This clonotype showed up many times. The chain joins TRBV30 to TRBJ1-1; D is unclear. This CDR3 spans 14 amino acids. Germline CDR1 and CDR2: GTSNPN and SVGIG (reference sequence). With 4 bases removed from V and 5 bases from J, the gap between germline ends came to 17 bases. The CDR3 loop is CAWTPTGSETEAFF. DNA for the CDR3: TGTGCCTGGACCCCTACCGGGTCTGAAACTGAAGCTTTCTTT.

The chain carries TRBV6-5 and TRBJ1-1; D is undetermined. CDR3 size: 15 residues. Trimming shortened V by 3 bases and J by 5 bases, and 16 bases separated the two germline ends. Germline loops: CDR1 MNHEY, CDR2 SVGAGI. The CDR3 is CASSYPRGGRTEAFF. CDR3 sequence (DNA): TGTGCCAGCAGTTATCCGAGAGGAGGTCGAACTGAAGCTTTCTTT.

The chain employs TRBV6-1 and TRBJ1-1; D is unresolved. V lost 0 bases, J lost 3 bases, and 5 bases lay in between. Germline V lookup: CDR1 MNHNS, CDR2 SASEGT. The CDR3 is 13 residues long. The CDR3 coding sequence is TGTGCCAGCAGTGAAGCGCAATACACTGAAGCTTTCTTT. Translating it yields CASSEAQYTEAFF.

This clonotype occurred many times. J is TRBJ2-6 and V is TRBV6-1; D assignment may be TRBD1 or TRBD2 (5 bases each). The CDR3 extends over 16 amino acids. From germline, CDR1 is MNHNS and CDR2 SASEGT. Trimming left V 7 bases short and J 1 base short, with 14 bases between. CDR3 DNA sequence: TGTGCCAGCAAGATAGAGGGGCAGTCTGGGGCCAACGTCCTGACTTTC. Translated: CASKIEGQSGANVLTF.

Many counts were recorded for this clonotype. The V gene is TRBV24-1, the J gene TRBJ2-2; D tentatively fits TRBD1 or TRBD2 (7 bases each). The length of the CDR3 is 16 residues. Germline CDR1 and CDR2: KGHDR and SFDVKD. V was pared by 9 bases and J by 0 bases, with 16 bases between. This CDR3 is CATAEQGTTNTGELFF. CDR3 nucleotide sequence: TGTGCCACCGCAGAACAGGGGACTACGAACACCGGGGAGCTGTTTTTT.

This clonotype was recorded at least ten times. The rearrangement joins TRBV6-5 to TRBJ1-3; weak D call: TRBD1 (5 bases). Trimming removed 2 bases from V and 4 bases from J, with 9 bases in between. This CDR3 is built from 14 residues. Germline V CDR1 and CDR2: MNHEY, SVGAGI. The CDR3 nucleotides read TGTGCCAGCAGTTACCGGGACTTCGGAAACACCATATATTTT. This translates into CASSYRDFGNTIYF.

This clonotype has ten or more counts. V usage is TRBV3-1 and J usage is TRBJ2-7; TRBD2 agrees at 10 bases. Germline trimming cut 2 bases from V and 2 bases from J; bases unmatched to any gene: 3. The CDR3 sequence is 15 residues long. CDR1 is LGHDT, CDR2 YNNKEL, per germline (reference sequence). The chain's CDR3 is CASSQTSGTPYEQYF. The CDR3 nucleotides read TGTGCCAGCAGCCAAACTAGCGGGACCCCCTACGAGCAGTACTTC.

V is TRBV27 and J is TRBJ2-2; 11 nucleotides agree with TRBD2. Per germline, CDR1 MNHEY and CDR2 SMNVEV (reference sequence). The CDR3 runs to 13 residues. The V gene end was trimmed by 8 bases and the J gene end by 6 bases; junction bases not matched to a gene: 2. This chain's CDR3 is CASCSGRAGELFF. CDR3 bases: TGTGCCAGCTGTAGCGGGAGGGCCGGGGAGCTGTTTTTT.

This clonotype appeared a few times. The rearrangement joins TRBV19 to TRBJ2-5; the D is unclear. In germline, CDR1 is LNHDA, CDR2 SQIVND (reference sequence). The CDR3 contains 12 residues. V lost 6 bases, J lost 5 bases, and 10 bases lay in between. CDR3 nucleotide sequence: TGTGCCAGTAGCCCCTCTCCGGAGACCCAGTACTTC. This codes for CASSPSPETQYF.

The genes are TRBV30 and TRBJ1-3; D is undetermined. Germline CDR1 reads GTSNPN; CDR2 reads SVGIG (reference sequence). The CDR3 length is 11 residues. Between the trimmed V and J ends, which lost 4 bases and 4 bases, there was a span of 5 bases. The CDR3 reads CAWTRGNTIYF. Written as DNA, the CDR3 is TGTGCCTGGACGAGGGGAAACACCATATATTTT.

Many counts were recorded for this clonotype. The CDR3 is CASSFTTGQETQYF. DNA for the CDR3: TGTGCCAGCAGTTTTACGACAGGTCAAGAGACCCAGTACTTC. The gene calls are TRBV12-3 or TRBV12-4 and TRBJ2-5; perhaps TRBD1 as D (6 bases). Trimming removed 3 bases from V and 2 bases from J, with 10 bases in between. The CDR3 spans 14 residues.

Note on this clonotype: One end of the junction fails to match germline, which may point to a read error. The V gene is TRBV11-2, the J gene TRBJ2-7; D remains unclear. Germline assignment: CDR1 SGHAT and CDR2 FQNNGV. This CDR3 has 13 amino acids. Here the CDR3 DNA reads TGTGTCAGCAGCTTAGGGAACTCCTACGAGCAGTACTTC. As protein: CVSSLGNSYEQYF.

Comment on this clonotype: A much larger clone sits a single nucleotide away, making a read error possible. The chain combines TRBV4-1 with TRBJ2-2; D remains unclear. This CDR3 region has 15 residues. Germline V CDR1 and CDR2: MGHRA, YSYEKL. V shed 8 bases and J shed 1 base, with 14 bases lying between them. For the CDR3, the DNA is TGCGCCAGCGGCCCCGTCTCGAGGAACACCGGGGAGCTGTTTTTT. It encodes CASGPVSRNTGELFF.

This clonotype has ten or more counts. The chain uses TRBV28 and TRBJ1-2, with D tentatively TRBD1 (5 bases). V lost 0 bases and J 4 bases, leaving 9 bases between the germline ends. CDR3 length: 14 amino acids. Germline assignment: CDR1 MDHEN and CDR2 SYDVKM. CDR3 sequence: CASSLWTDRYGYTF. DNA of the CDR3: TGTGCCAGCAGTTTATGGACAGATCGCTATGGCTACACCTTC.

At least ten counts were recorded for this clonotype. V and J are TRBV5-1 and TRBJ2-7, with D possibly being TRBD1 (5 bases). V was shortened by 3 bases and J by 1 base, with 14 bases between the two germline ends. This CDR3 comprises 15 residues. From germline, CDR1 is SGHRS and CDR2 YFSETQ. Here the CDR3 DNA reads TGCGCCAGCAGCTACACAGGCGGTGAGTCCTACGAGCAGTACTTC. Translating it yields CASSYTGGESYEQYF.

In its sample, this clonotype was seen many times. This chain connects TRBV28 to TRBJ1-2; 9 bases are a match to TRBD1. The CDR3 length is 15 residues. V was clipped by 4 bases and J by 4 bases; unmatched bases: 7. CDR1 is MDHEN and CDR2 is SYDVKM in the germline V gene. DNA for the CDR3: TGTGCCAGCAGTTCTCTTGGGACAGGGCGCTATGGCTACACCTTC. Amino acid sequence: CASSSLGTGRYGYTF.

This clonotype appeared many times. The V gene is TRBV30, the J gene TRBJ2-2; D gene ambiguous. CDR3 length: 15 residues. Germline loops: CDR1 GTSNPN, CDR2 SVGIG (reference sequence). V was trimmed by 0 bases and J by 1 base, leaving 9 bases between them. Written as DNA, the CDR3 is TGTGCCTGGAGTGTACGACTTCTGAACACCGGGGAGCTGTTTTTT. It codes for CAWSVRLLNTGELFF.

This chain links TRBV20-1 with TRBJ2-7; weak D call: TRBD1 (6 bases). Per the germline V gene, CDR1 is DFQATT and CDR2 is SNEGSKA (reference sequence). The ends were cut back, 3 bases at V and 5 bases at J, with 17 bases in the middle. The CDR3 runs 14 residues. The CDR3 DNA follows: TGCAGTGCTAGCGAAGGGACAACCGCCAACGAGCAGTACTTC. This gives the protein CSASEGTTANEQYF.